This T cell receptor (beta chain) is from a study of control samples from healthy donors and cancer patients. Germline-derived CDR1 and CDR2 are SGHTA and FQGNSA. Trimming shortened V by 5 bases and J by 6 bases, and 7 bases separated the two germline ends. The CDR3 totals 11 residues. Clones were sequenced by immunoSEQ multiplex PCR, and TCRdb holds only the in-frame ones, with some missing. The sample shows 95,000 to 150,000 clones, approximately 90% of them seen only once. Input material: blood. V and J are TRBV7-2 and TRBJ1-2; D gene unclear. This receptor was identified in a woman between 18 and 29 years old in good health. The CDR3 DNA reads TGTGCCAGCAGCCCTCTCCATGGCTACACCTTC. It specifies CASSPLHGYTF.